This TCR beta chain was sequenced in a study of T cells in Graves' hyperthyroidism and ophthalmopathy. Amplification targeted TCR beta CDR3 regions from RNA transcripts. HTBI primers were used for first-round RT-PCR of the TCR CDR3. TCRdb reanalysed the multiplex PCR reads using MiXCR and keeps one entry per CDR3 protein. The repertoire has 350,000 to 400,000 distinct CDR3 sequences, approximately 14% of them found once; the top ten carry 11%. With regard to this clonotype: What it binds is unknown. Mismatch with germline at one junction end may stem from a read error.

Hyperthyroidism patients were newly diagnosed, had disease duration under 2 months, and were aged 18 to 65 years. Uncontrolled infection, other autoimmune disease, pregnancy or lactation excluded patients. Study-wide points: Blood also contained most expanded thyroid clonotypes above 0.001.

The CDR3 totals 14 residues. Germline V lookup: CDR1 SGHAT, CDR2 FQDESV (reference sequence). The chain combines TRBV11-1 with TRBJ1-1; a possible D gene is TRBD1 (5 bases). The source of this sequence is a woman aged 55-69 years with Graves' hyperthyroidism. Sequencing was done on a sample of blood. The CDR3 is CASSSRVGNTEAFF. In DNA, the CDR3 is TGCGCCAGCAGCAGCAGGGTCGGGAACACTGAAGCTTTCTTT.